This T cell receptor (beta chain) stems from a study of control samples from healthy donors and cancer patients. Germline CDR1 MNHEY, CDR2 SMNVEV (reference sequence). This CDR3 has 16 residues. V was clipped by 6 bases and J by 6 bases; unmatched bases: 10. Generated by immunoSEQ multiplex PCR, the TCRdb table keeps only in-frame clones and is missing some. The sample carries roughly 100,000 clones, roughly four fifths recorded once. This clone appeared a few times. The clonotype originates from a woman in her forties or fifties in good health. Sequencing was performed on blood. This chain links TRBV27 with TRBJ1-5, with 11 bases aligning to TRBD1. The CDR3 DNA is TGTGCCAGCAGAAAACGAGGACAGGGGGCGATTCAGCCCCAGCATTTT. Translation gives CASRKRGQGAIQPQHF.